The 3 T cell receptor beta chains presented below share a single source sample, sequenced in a study of blood T cell repertoires in COVID-19. Libraries were prepared by immunoSEQ multiplex PCR; TCRdb keeps only in-frame clonotypes and omits some of them. The sample holds more than 110,000 clones; about 86% are singletons and the top ten take under 5%. The material sequenced was peripheral blood. The receptors come from a woman aged 55-69 years with acute or convalescent COVID-19.

Note on this clone: The junction and the germline gene differ at one end; a read error may be behind it. The chain uses TRBV7-3 and TRBJ2-1, with 10 positions matching TRBD1. The CDR3 contains 15 residues. Germline-derived CDR1 and CDR2 are SGHTA and FQGTGA. The CDR3 coding sequence is TGTGCCAGCAGCTTTGGGGGACAGGGGTTCGATGAGCAGCTCTTC. Residues: CASSFGGQGFDEQLF.

The V gene is TRBV27, the J gene TRBJ2-7; 8 nucleotides match TRBD2. This CDR3 has 13 amino acids. Germline CDR1 MNHEY, CDR2 SMNVEV (reference sequence). V lost 5 bases and J lost 12; bases outside the gene matches: 12. DNA of the CDR3: TGTGCCAGCAGTCCCGGGGGGGCGCGGTACCTGTACTTC. It yields the protein CASSPGGARYLYF.

This clone was seen only once. V and J are TRBV5-1 and TRBJ2-3, with D possibly TRBD1 on 5 matching bases. With 7 bases removed from V and 0 bases from J, the gap between germline ends came to 9 bases. This CDR3 region has 13 residues. Germline V lookup: CDR1 SGHRS, CDR2 YFSETQ. The CDR3 coding sequence is TGCGCCAGCTCCTCAGGGAGCACAGATACGCAGTATTTT. Residues: CASSSGSTDTQYF. The entire variable domain, with the rest obtained from reference TRBV5-1 and TRBJ2-3, is as follows: KAGVTQTPRYLIKTRGQQVTLSCSPISGHRSVSWYQQTPGQGLQFLFEYFSETQRNKGNFPGRFSGRQFSNSRSEMNVSTLELGDSALYLCASSSGSTDTQYFGPGTRLTVL.